The 10 T cell receptor beta chains presented below share a single source sample, sequenced in a study of blood T cell repertoires in COVID-19. The method was immunoSEQ multiplex PCR; TCRdb's version includes in-frame clones alone and lacks a portion of them. The sample carries 200,000 to 250,000 clones, 85% recorded once. The sequenced material came from peripheral blood. These receptors were collected from an older woman with COVID-19, enrolled during active disease.

This clone was counted a few times. V gene TRBV13 combines with J gene TRBJ1-2, with 9 bases matching TRBD1. The V segment lost 6 bases and the J segment 7 bases; nucleotides outside the gene matches: 9. Germline V gives CDR1 PRHDT, CDR2 FYEKMQ (reference sequence). This CDR3 region has 14 residues. The CDR3 coding sequence is TGTGCCAGCAGACTCTGGGACAGGGACTCTGGCTACACCTTC. Protein sequence: CASRLWDRDSGYTF. Full variable domain (remainder filled in from reference TRBV13 and TRBJ1-2): AAGVIQSPRHLIKEKRETATLKCYPIPRHDTVYWYQQGPGQDPQFLISFYEKMQSDKGSIPDRFSAQQFSDYHSELNMSSLELGDSALYFCASRLWDRDSGYTFGSGTRLTVV.

V is TRBV10-3 and J is TRBJ2-1, with 15 bases lining up with TRBD2. Germline V lookup: CDR1 ENHRY, CDR2 SYGVKD. Trimming took 6 bases from V and 1 from J; bases not matched to a gene: 7. This CDR3 contains 18 residues. The chain's CDR3 is CAISNGLAGGPSYNEQFF. CDR3 nucleotides: TGTGCCATCAGCAACGGACTAGCGGGGGGGCCGTCCTACAATGAGCAGTTCTTC.

This clone was seen more than once but under ten times. V and J are TRBV7-8 and TRBJ2-7, with D possibly being TRBD2 (6 bases). The V gene lost 5 bases and the J gene lost 2 bases, with 16 bases spanning the gap. The CDR3 runs to 15 residues. Looked up from germline, CDR1 is SGHVS and CDR2 is FQNEAQ. This CDR3 reads CASSGMGTAAYEQYF. Written as DNA, the CDR3 is TGTGCCAGCAGCGGGATGGGGACTGCTGCCTACGAGCAGTACTTC.

The chain joins TRBV5-4 to TRBJ2-7; TRBD1 matches at 7 bases. This CDR3 has 15 residues. The J segment lost 5 bases and the V segment lost 4 bases, leaving 12 bases of the junction unmatched. Per germline, CDR1 SGHNT and CDR2 YYREEE (reference sequence). The DNA of the CDR3 is TGTGCCAGCAGCCCTACTACCGACAGGGTCGACGAGCAGTACTTC. Its translation: CASSPTTDRVDEQYF.

The genes are TRBV3-1 (or the pseudogene TRBV3-2) and TRBJ2-7, with 13 bases matching TRBD2. From germline, CDR1 is LGHDT and CDR2 YNNKEL (reference sequence). The CDR3 spans 16 residues. The V and J ends lost 1 base and 5 bases, in that order; junction bases with no gene match: 5. CDR3 loop: CASSQGRTSGSHEQYF. The CDR3, as DNA: TGTGCCAGCAGCCAAGGGAGGACTAGCGGGAGCCACGAGCAGTACTTC.

This chain uses TRBV12-5 with TRBJ2-7; D ambiguous. CDR1 and CDR2 (germline): LGHNT, FRNRAP. The CDR3 spans 12 residues. V lost 3 bases to trimming and J lost 4 bases, with 7 bases between them. CDR3 residues: CASGFSEYEQYF. The CDR3 DNA follows: TGTGCTAGTGGTTTTTCAGAATACGAGCAGTACTTC.

V and J are TRBV6-5 and TRBJ2-1; 9 bases line up with TRBD1. This CDR3 is 14 amino acids long. Trimming at V came to 5 bases and at J to 5 bases, leaving 4 bases not matched to a gene. CDR1 MNHEY and CDR2 SVGAGI come from the germline V gene. The CDR3 here is CASSRTGVNNEQFF. The CDR3 nucleotides are TGTGCCAGCAGTCGGACAGGGGTTAACAATGAGCAGTTCTTC.

This clone occurred once. CDR3 nucleotide sequence: TGCGCCAGCAGCACCACGGGACAGGGGACCCCCAGGGCTTTCTTT. It yields the protein CASSTTGQGTPRAFF. V usage is TRBV5-1 and J usage is TRBJ1-1, with 10 bases that match TRBD1. CDR3 length: 15 residues. The germline V gene encodes CDR1 SGHRS and CDR2 YFSETQ. J lost 11 bases, V lost 4 bases, and 14 bases had no gene match.

This clone was detected only once. The chain carries TRBV30 and TRBJ2-7, with a weak D call TRBD1 (6 bases). Germline values: CDR1 GTSNPN, CDR2 SVGIG (reference sequence). The CDR3 contains 14 residues. Trimming took off 6 bases at V and 6 bases at J, with 21 bases between the two ends. The DNA for the CDR3 is TGTGCCTGTTCTCGAGGGGGTCTAGGAAGCGAGCAGTACTTC. This encodes CACSRGGLGSEQYF. The full variable domain, completed using reference TRBV30 and TRBJ2-7, is SQTIHQWPATLVQPVGSPLSLECTVEGTSNPNLYWYRQAAGRGLQLLFYSVGIGQISSEVPQNLSASRPQDRQFILSSKKLLLSDSGFYLCACSRGGLGSEQYFGPGTRLTVT.

The rearrangement joins TRBV3-1 (or the pseudogene TRBV3-2) to TRBJ2-2; maybe TRBD2 (6 bases). Per germline, CDR1 LGHDT and CDR2 YNNKEL (reference sequence). The V gene lost 1 base and the J gene lost 8 bases, with 8 bases spanning the gap. The CDR3 covers 13 residues. The CDR3 sequence is CASSQGREGELFF. CDR3 bases: TGTGCCAGCAGCCAAGGGAGGGAGGGGGAGCTGTTTTTT.